The present T cell receptor (beta chain) was sequenced within a study of T cells after posttransplantation cyclophosphamide. Comment on this clone: Its matching antigen is unknown.

Trimming cost V 5 bases and J 1 base, with 24 bases left between them. The CDR3 has 18 residues. Germline CDR1 and CDR2: GTSNPN and SVGIG (reference sequence). Clones were sequenced by immunoSEQ multiplex PCR, and TCRdb holds only the in-frame ones, with some missing. The sample includes about 52,000 clones, 90% to 95% of them seen just once. Study conclusions and caveats: Recipient CMV seropositivity and CMV reactivation strongly tracked TRB clonality. TRB overlap between skin or GI tissue T cells and blood was limited.

The sequence was collected from a woman in her twenties or thirties in good health and a related stem cell transplant donor. V usage is TRBV30 and J usage is TRBJ1-3, with D possibly matching TRBD1 (6 bases). Sequenced: PBMCs. As DNA, the CDR3 is TGTGCCTGGTTAGGGGGACACTATAGGGGAGAATCTGGAAACACCATATATTTT. Residues: CAWLGGHYRGESGNTIYF. The entire variable domain, with the rest obtained from reference TRBV30 and TRBJ1-3, is as follows: SQTIHQWPATLVQPVGSPLSLECTVEGTSNPNLYWYRQAAGRGLQLLFYSVGIGQISSEVPQNLSASRPQDRQFILSSKKLLLSDSGFYLCAWLGGHYRGESGNTIYFGEGSWLTVV.